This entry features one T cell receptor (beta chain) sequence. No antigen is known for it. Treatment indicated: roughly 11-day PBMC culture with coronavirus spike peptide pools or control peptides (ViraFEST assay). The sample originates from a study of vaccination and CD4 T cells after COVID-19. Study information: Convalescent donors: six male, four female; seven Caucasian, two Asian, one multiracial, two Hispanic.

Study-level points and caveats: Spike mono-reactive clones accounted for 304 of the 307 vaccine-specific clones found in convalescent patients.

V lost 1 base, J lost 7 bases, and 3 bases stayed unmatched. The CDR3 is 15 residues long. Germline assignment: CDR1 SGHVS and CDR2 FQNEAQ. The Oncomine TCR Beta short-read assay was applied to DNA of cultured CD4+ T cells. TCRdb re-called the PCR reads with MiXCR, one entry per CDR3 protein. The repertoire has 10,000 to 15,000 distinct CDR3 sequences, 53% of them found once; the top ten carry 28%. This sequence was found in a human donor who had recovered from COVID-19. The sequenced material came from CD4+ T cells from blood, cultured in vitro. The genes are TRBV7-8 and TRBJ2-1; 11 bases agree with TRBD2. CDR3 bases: TGTGCCAGCAGCTTAGAACTAGCGGGAGTAAATGAGCAGTTCTTC. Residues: CASSLELAGVNEQFF.